This T cell receptor (beta chain) derives from a study of human thymus T cells. Generated by immunoSEQ multiplex PCR, the TCRdb table keeps only in-frame clones and is missing some. The table includes some 130,000 clones, around 94% detected once. Corrective heart surgery yielded the resections from which the thymus tissue came. Trimming cost V 4 bases and J 6 bases, with 12 bases left between them. CDR3 size: 14 residues. Germline V gene lookup returns CDR1 MDHEN and CDR2 SYDVKM. Material: thymus tissue. This chain joins TRBV28 and TRBJ2-2; D is undetermined. The TCR originated in a boy in the first two years of life with a congenital heart defect but otherwise immunologically healthy. CDR3 sequence reads: CASSSPPLSGELFF. The CDR3 DNA reads as TGTGCCAGCAGTTCTCCACCGCTCTCCGGGGAGCTGTTTTTT.